Following are 30 T cell receptor beta chains from one sample sequenced in a study of T cell repertoires in cytomegalovirus infection. TCRdb ran MiXCR on the reads and lists one entry per CDR3 protein. Altogether over 250,000 distinct CDR3 sequences are present, roughly 23% being singletons, with the ten largest covering more than 11%. Sample: PBMCs. The receptors here all came from a human donor in good health (CMV status not recorded). Some clones in this sample may be carry-over from other donors' samples.

This sequence joins TRBV6-2 or TRBV6-3 and TRBJ2-3; 8 bases are shared with TRBD2. This CDR3 contains 14 residues. The ends lost 7 bases at V and 2 bases at J; junction bases unmatched: 5. From germline, CDR1 is MNHEY and CDR2 SVGEGT. The chain's CDR3 is CASTVGRATDTQYF. Written as DNA, the CDR3 is TGTGCCAGCACGGTCGGGAGGGCCACAGATACGCAGTATTTT.

This clonotype has ten or more counts. V and J are TRBV11-2 and TRBJ1-2; D ambiguous. Germline assignment: CDR1 SGHAT and CDR2 FQNNGV. CDR3 length equals 13 residues. Trimming removed 2 bases from V and 0 bases from J, with 4 bases in between. The CDR3 DNA is TGTGCCAGCAGCTTATCCTCTAACTATGGCTACACCTTC. Its translation: CASSLSSNYGYTF.

V gene TRBV5-4 combines with J gene TRBJ1-3; D uncertain. There are 14 residues in the CDR3. Germline CDR1 and CDR2: SGHNT and YYREEE (reference sequence). V lost 0 bases to trimming and J lost 0 bases, with 4 bases between them. The CDR3 nucleotides read TGTGCCAGCAGCTTGGACATCTCTGGAAACACCATATATTTT. Translated: CASSLDISGNTIYF.

The chain couples TRBV2 to TRBJ2-5; D might be TRBD2 (6 bases). The CDR3 consists of 14 residues. V was shortened by 4 bases and J by 1 base, with 10 bases between the two germline ends. CDR1 and CDR2 from the germline V gene are SNHLY and FYNNEI. CDR3 nucleotide sequence: TGTGCCAGCAGTGGTTCGACTAGCCAAGAGACCCAGTACTTC. This encodes CASSGSTSQETQYF.

This clonotype was counted a few times. The rearrangement joins TRBV7-3 to TRBJ1-2; 7 bases agree with TRBD1. The CDR3 runs to 16 residues. The V and J ends lost 4 bases and 5 bases, in that order; junction bases with no gene match: 13. Germline CDR1 is SGHTA and CDR2 is FQGTGA. CDR3 DNA sequence: TGTGCCAGCAGCTCAAGACCGGGACAGTCGTCTTATGGCTACACCTTC. Translated, it gives CASSSRPGQSSYGYTF.

This clonotype was detected only a few times. The chain joins TRBV7-3 to TRBJ1-2; unclear D gene. V lost 2 bases to trimming and J lost 3 bases, with 19 bases between them. CDR1 is SGHTA, CDR2 FQGTGA, per germline. There are 17 residues in the CDR3. The CDR3 reads CASSLGPRENEDYGYTF. DNA for the CDR3: TGTGCCAGCAGCTTAGGGCCTAGAGAGAATGAGGACTATGGCTACACCTTC.

The V and J genes are TRBV29-1 and TRBJ2-5, with D unclear. This CDR3 is built from 13 residues. The germline gives CDR1 SQVTM, CDR2 ANQGSEA. The V end was cut by 3 bases, the J end by 1 base, with 9 bases between. The CDR3 DNA sequence: TGCAGCGTTGAGAGGTGGAGCCAAGAGACCCAGTACTTC. Its translation: CSVERWSQETQYF.

This rearrangement joins TRBV6-2 or TRBV6-3 to TRBJ2-1; D call uncertain. The CDR3 runs 15 residues. Trimming took 6 bases from V and 3 from J, leaving 15 bases between them. Germline lookup yields CDR1 MNHEY and CDR2 SVGEGT. The CDR3 region is CASSDQRDFYNEQFF. The CDR3 coding sequence is TGTGCCAGCAGCGACCAACGAGACTTCTACAATGAGCAGTTCTTC.

The rearrangement uses TRBV5-1 and TRBJ1-1; D is possibly TRBD1 (5 bases). The CDR3 loop spans 13 amino acids. V dropped 6 bases and J dropped 3 bases, with 12 bases sitting between them. CDR1 and CDR2 from the germline V gene are SGHRS and YFSETQ. CDR3 in amino acids: CASKAGTDTEAFF. As DNA, the CDR3 is TGCGCCAGCAAGGCAGGGACCGACACTGAAGCTTTCTTT.

A few counts support this clonotype. This chain uses TRBV19 with TRBJ1-1; no clear D gene. Germline V lookup: CDR1 LNHDA, CDR2 SQIVND (reference sequence). The CDR3 is 14 residues long. V shed 0 bases and J shed 4 bases, with 9 bases lying between them. The CDR3 region has the DNA TGTGCCAGTAGTATAGATCTCACTGGCACTGAAGCTTTCTTT. Amino acid sequence: CASSIDLTGTEAFF.

At least ten counts were recorded for this clonotype. The rearrangement joins TRBV11-2 to TRBJ2-1, with a possible D match to TRBD2 (6 bases). The CDR3 sequence is 14 residues long. Germline V gives CDR1 SGHAT, CDR2 FQNNGV. V lost 3 bases, J lost 4 bases, and 10 bases lay in between. CDR3 nucleotide sequence: TGTGCCAGCAGCTTTACCGCGGGGTACAATGAGCAGTTCTTC. As protein: CASSFTAGYNEQFF.

This clonotype was detected ten times or more. The chain uses TRBV7-2 and TRBJ1-3; D possibly corresponds to TRBD1 (5 bases). CDR3 length: 14 residues. Germline V CDR1 and CDR2: SGHTA, FQGNSA. V shed 5 bases and J shed 2 bases, with 10 bases lying between them. The CDR3 loop reads CASSRGGAGNTIYF. The CDR3 nucleotides are TGTGCCAGCAGCCGCGGAGGGGCTGGAAACACCATATATTTT.

This clonotype was recorded many times. The gene calls are TRBV28 and TRBJ1-5; D is undetermined. This CDR3 spans 16 amino acids. V shed 5 bases and J shed 5 bases, with 19 bases lying between them. Per the germline V gene, CDR1 is MDHEN and CDR2 is SYDVKM. CDR3 loop: CASSPRVGKGHQPQHF. The CDR3 DNA reads TGTGCCAGCAGTCCCCGGGTGGGGAAGGGCCATCAGCCCCAGCATTTT.

This clonotype was detected many times. The chain employs TRBV7-8 and TRBJ2-1; 7 bases fit TRBD2. The CDR3 length is 21 residues. In germline, CDR1 is SGHVS, CDR2 FQNEAQ. V lost 5 bases to trimming and J lost 1 base; unmatched junction nucleotides: 23. CDR3 nucleotides: TGTGCCAGCAGCCCCGAATGGGGGGGTTGGGGAGGGGTAAAATCCTACAATGAGCAGTTCTTC. This translates into CASSPEWGGWGGVKSYNEQFF.

The table lists this clonotype with many counts. The chain joins TRBV25-1 to TRBJ1-1, with TRBD1 matching over 7 bases. The CDR3 has 14 residues. Trimming removed 8 bases from V and 2 bases from J; junction bases left unmatched: 8. Germline V gene lookup returns CDR1 MGHDK and CDR2 SYGVNS. In DNA form, the CDR3 reads TGTGCCAGCGGCGAAAGGGGGCAAAACACTGAAGCTTTCTTT. Protein: CASGERGQNTEAFF.

The CDR3 protein is CASSLMSYNEQFF. Written as DNA, the CDR3 is TGTGCCAGCAGCTTAATGTCCTACAATGAGCAGTTCTTC. The chain couples TRBV7-2 to TRBJ2-1; D is unresolved. This CDR3 is 13 amino acids long. The ends were cut back, 2 bases at V and 1 base at J, with 3 bases in the middle. Looked up from germline, CDR1 is SGHTA and CDR2 is FQGNSA.

The chain uses TRBV3-1 and TRBJ2-5; D is unclear. Germline V lookup: CDR1 LGHDT, CDR2 YNNKEL (reference sequence). The V end was cut by 6 bases, the J end by 5 bases, with 19 bases between. CDR3 size: 15 residues. CDR3 DNA sequence: TGTGCCAGCAGGAAACTGACCCGGTTGCCGGAGACCCAGTACTTC. Encoded protein: CASRKLTRLPETQYF.

The chain has TRBV14 and TRBJ2-3; 7 nucleotides line up with TRBD1. The ends lost 4 bases at V and 6 bases at J; junction bases unmatched: 7. CDR1 and CDR2 from the germline V gene are SGHDN and FVKESK. The CDR3 spans 14 residues. CDR3 nucleotide sequence: TGTGCCAGCAGCCGGGACAGATGGGTGGATACGCAGTATTTT. Protein sequence: CASSRDRWVDTQYF.

This clonotype was detected ten times or more. The chain employs TRBV7-2 and TRBJ2-2; D is perhaps TRBD2 (5 bases). The CDR3 runs 14 residues. Trimming pared 1 base from V and 5 bases from J, leaving 8 bases between. The germline CDR1 and CDR2 sequences are SGHTA and FQGNSA. This chain's CDR3 is CASSLDSGTGELFF. Here the CDR3 DNA reads TGTGCCAGCAGCTTAGACTCGGGGACCGGGGAGCTGTTTTTT.

This clonotype has at least ten counts. V and J are TRBV11-2 and TRBJ2-5; 13 positions agree with TRBD2. This CDR3 comprises 15 residues. Per the germline V gene, CDR1 is SGHAT and CDR2 is FQNNGV. The junction had 3 bases not matched to a gene; V was cut back by 0 bases and J by 8 bases. CDR3 in DNA: TGTGCCAGCAGCTTAGAACTAGCGGGAGGGCCCACCCAGTACTTC. Translating it yields CASSLELAGGPTQYF.

The table lists this clonotype with many counts. The V and J genes are TRBV6-2 or TRBV6-3 and TRBJ1-1; perhaps TRBD1 as D (5 bases). V was shortened by 7 bases and J by 6 bases, with 21 bases between the two germline ends. This CDR3 comprises 15 residues. The germline V gene encodes CDR1 MNHEY and CDR2 SVGEGT. CDR3 residues: CASTLNGRVSPEAFF. The CDR3 nucleotides are TGTGCCAGCACCCTGAACGGCAGGGTATCCCCTGAAGCTTTCTTT.

There are many counts of this clonotype. CDR3 DNA sequence: TGTGCCAGCAGCTTAAAAAACATTCAGTACTTC. This encodes CASSLKNIQYF. The chain employs TRBV7-2 and TRBJ2-4; D gene uncertain. CDR3 length: 11 residues. V shed 2 bases and J shed 4 bases, with 0 bases lying between them. Germline V gene lookup returns CDR1 SGHTA and CDR2 FQGNSA. Using reference TRBV7-2 and TRBJ2-4 for the parts outside the CDR3, the full variable domain is GAGVSQSPSNKVTEKGKDVELRCDPISGHTALYWYRQSLGQGLEFLIYFQGNSAPDKSGLPSDRFSAERTGGSVSTLTIQRTQQEDSAVYLCASSLKNIQYFGAGTRLSVL.

In DNA form, the CDR3 reads TGTGCCAGCAGCCAAGATTACTTTCCCCTCGCAGATACGCAGTATTTT. This sequence encodes CASSQDYFPLADTQYF. The rearrangement links TRBV14 to TRBJ2-3, with no clear D. The V gene lost 0 bases and the J gene lost 4 bases, with 14 bases spanning the gap. CDR1 SGHDN and CDR2 FVKESK come from the germline V gene. The CDR3 extends over 16 amino acids.

The chain couples TRBV29-1 to TRBJ2-2; D is undetermined. CDR3 length: 11 residues. The germline V gene has CDR1 SQVTM and CDR2 ANQGSEA. V was shortened by 7 bases and J by 1 base, with 4 bases between the two germline ends. Here the CDR3 DNA reads TGCAGCGGGGGGAACACCGGGGAGCTGTTTTTT. This gives the protein CSGGNTGELFF.

This clonotype was seen a handful of times. The V call is TRBV6-1, the J call TRBJ2-3; TRBD2 agrees at 12 bases. Losses at the gene ends were 3 bases for V and 1 base for J; bases not matched to a gene: 2. The CDR3 loop spans 16 amino acids. Germline loops: CDR1 MNHNS, CDR2 SASEGT. The CDR3, as DNA: TGTGCCAGCAGTGAGACTAGCGGGGGCCGCACAGATACGCAGTATTTT. Its translation is CASSETSGGRTDTQYF.

The chain has TRBV24-1 and TRBJ2-5, with 8 bases matching TRBD1. V trimming: 3 bases; J trimming: 3 bases; junction bases outside the gene matches: 5. The CDR3 extends over 15 amino acids. In germline, CDR1 is KGHDR, CDR2 SFDVKD. CDR3 loop: CATSDDGQGKETQYF. CDR3 in DNA: TGTGCCACCAGTGATGACGGACAGGGAAAAGAGACCCAGTACTTC.

CDR3 loop: CASGTVLSNQPQHF. For the CDR3, the DNA is TGTGCCAGCGGGACAGTCCTTAGCAATCAGCCCCAGCATTTT. The chain uses TRBV28 and TRBJ1-5, with TRBD1 matching over 7 bases. V lost 8 bases to trimming and J lost 0 bases; unmatched junction nucleotides: 4. The length of the CDR3 is 14 residues. Germline V lookup: CDR1 MDHEN, CDR2 SYDVKM.

In its sample, this clonotype was seen a few times. This rearrangement joins TRBV7-9 to TRBJ2-3; D is unresolved. The CDR3 has 14 amino acids. Germline CDR1 is SEHNR and CDR2 is FQNEAQ (reference sequence). V shed 3 bases and J shed 0 bases, with 7 bases lying between them. The CDR3 protein is CASSFGRSTDTQYF. The DNA of the CDR3 is TGTGCCAGCAGCTTTGGTCGGAGCACAGATACGCAGTATTTT.

This clonotype was seen ten or more times. V usage is TRBV11-2 and J usage is TRBJ2-1; 9 bases agree with TRBD1. The CDR3 consists of 16 residues. Germline V gives CDR1 SGHAT, CDR2 FQNNGV. V was pared by 7 bases and J by 5 bases, with 12 bases of the junction left unmatched. The CDR3 region has the DNA TGTGCCAGCACCCCCCGCCGGGACAGGGTTAACAATGAGCAGTTCTTC. Translating it yields CASTPRRDRVNNEQFF. Full variable domain (missing parts from reference TRBV11-2 and TRBJ2-1): EAGVAQSPRYKIIEKRQSVAFWCNPISGHATLYWYQQILGQGPKLLIQFQNNGVVDDSQLPKDRFSAERLKGVDSTLKIQPAKLEDSAVYLCASTPRRDRVNNEQFFGPGTRLTVL.

The chain couples TRBV29-1 to TRBJ2-3; tentatively, D is TRBD1 or TRBD2 (5 bases each). Trimming took 7 bases from V and 6 from J, leaving 17 bases between them. Germline V lookup: CDR1 SQVTM, CDR2 ANQGSEA. The CDR3 runs to 13 residues. CDR3 sequence (DNA): TGCAGCGGGGGCCTGGGGAGTTGGGATACGCAGTATTTT. It codes for CSGGLGSWDTQYF.